Presented here are 8 T cell receptor beta chains from one specimen sequenced in a study of long-term antiretroviral therapy in people with HIV. At the survey level, the v3.0 immunoSEQ assay was run. Measured with immunoSEQ multiplex PCR; TCRdb has only the in-frame clones, and not every one. Of around 15,000 clones in the sample, roughly nine tenths were seen once. Sequences were derived from unsorted PBMCs, sampled 0.6 years after starting antiretroviral therapy. The receptor source for this set is a woman aged 40-49 years with HIV.

This chain connects TRBV6-5 to TRBJ2-7; 8 bases line up with TRBD1. The CDR3 sequence is 15 residues long. CDR1 MNHEY and CDR2 SVGAGI come from the germline V gene. V was clipped by 5 bases and J by 0 bases; unmatched bases: 6. The CDR3 DNA is TGTGCCAGCAGTCCCCGGGGGACAGGCTCCTACGAGCAGTACTTC. Translating it yields CASSPRGTGSYEQYF.

This rearrangement joins TRBV19 to TRBJ1-1, with a tentative D call TRBD1 (6 bases). This CDR3 is 16 amino acids long. Trimming took 4 bases from V and 1 from J, leaving 16 bases between them. Germline CDR1 LNHDA, CDR2 SQIVND (reference sequence). In nucleotides, the CDR3 is TGTGCCAGTAGTACCCCGGGGGGGGCGTCGAACACTGAAGCTTTCTTT. Translating gives CASSTPGGASNTEAFF.

The chain carries TRBV27 and TRBJ1-3, with unresolved D. The CDR3 covers 16 residues. The germline gives CDR1 MNHEY, CDR2 SMNVEV (reference sequence). V was pared by 0 bases and J by 6 bases, with 15 bases between. CDR3 bases: TGTGCCAGCAGTTTATCGCCCCCTCCGACGTTAAACACCATATATTTT. The encoded protein is CASSLSPPPTLNTIYF.

The chain employs TRBV27 and TRBJ1-2; the D is unclear. In germline, CDR1 is MNHEY, CDR2 SMNVEV (reference sequence). Trimming pared 3 bases from V and 8 bases from J, leaving 16 bases between. The CDR3 is 14 amino acids. CDR3 DNA sequence: TGTGCCAGCAGTTTTAACCCTCCGGGTGGAGGCTACACCTTC. This translates into CASSFNPPGGGYTF.

The rearrangement uses TRBV4-1 and TRBJ2-3, with D possibly TRBD2 on 6 matching bases. The CDR3 has 12 amino acids. The germline gives CDR1 MGHRA, CDR2 YSYEKL. Trimming stripped 4 bases from V and 5 bases from J, with 7 bases between. In DNA, the CDR3 is TGCGCCAGCAGCCTCGGGGGAGATACGCAGTATTTT. Translation gives CASSLGGDTQYF.

The chain employs TRBV29-1 and TRBJ1-5; perhaps TRBD1 as D (5 bases). CDR1 is SQVTM, CDR2 ANQGSEA, per germline. There are 16 residues in the CDR3. V lost 5 bases, J lost 4 bases, and 21 bases lay in between. CDR3 loop: CSVSTGPLGGNQPQHF. In DNA form, the CDR3 reads TGCAGCGTTTCCACGGGACCCCTCGGGGGGAATCAGCCCCAGCATTTT.

The rearrangement links TRBV7-8 to TRBJ1-2; D perhaps matches TRBD1 (5 bases). The CDR3 runs to 16 residues. V lost 1 base to trimming and J lost 1 base, with 13 bases between them. CDR1 and CDR2 (germline): SGHVS, FQNEAQ. For the CDR3, the DNA is TGTGCCAGCAGCTTAGGGGGGGAGGGGTTTAACTATGGCTACACCTTC. Its protein product is CASSLGGEGFNYGYTF. The variable domain in full, completed from reference TRBV7-8 and TRBJ1-2, reads GAGVSQSPRYKVAKRGQDVALRCDPISGHVSLFWYQQALGQGPEFLTYFQNEAQLDKSGLPSDRFFAERPEGSVSTLKIQRTQQEDSAVYLCASSLGGEGFNYGYTFGSGTRLTVV.

This clone was counted once. V gene TRBV5-4 combines with J gene TRBJ1-5, with a possible D match to TRBD1 (5 bases). The V end was cut by 1 base, the J end by 1 base, with 6 bases between. CDR1 and CDR2 (germline): SGHNT, YYREEE (reference sequence). The CDR3 runs to 14 residues. For the CDR3, the DNA is TGTGCCAGCAGCTTGCAGGGAAGCAATCAGCCCCAGCATTTT. Translation: CASSLQGSNQPQHF. The variable domain in full, completed from reference TRBV5-4 and TRBJ1-5, reads ETGVTQSPTHLIKTRGQQVTLRCSSQSGHNTVSWYQQALGQGPQFIFQYYREEENGRGNFPPRFSGLQFPNYSSELNVNALELDDSALYLCASSLQGSNQPQHFGDGTRLSIL.